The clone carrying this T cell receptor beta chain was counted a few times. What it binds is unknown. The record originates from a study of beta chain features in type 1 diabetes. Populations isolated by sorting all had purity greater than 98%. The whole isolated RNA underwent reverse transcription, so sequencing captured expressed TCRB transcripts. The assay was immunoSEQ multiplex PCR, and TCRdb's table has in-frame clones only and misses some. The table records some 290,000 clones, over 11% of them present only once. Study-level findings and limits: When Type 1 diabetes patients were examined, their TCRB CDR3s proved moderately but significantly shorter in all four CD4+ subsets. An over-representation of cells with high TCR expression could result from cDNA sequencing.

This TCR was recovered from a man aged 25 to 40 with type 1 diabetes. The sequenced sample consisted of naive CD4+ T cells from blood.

The CDR3 reads CASSVTELGGYTF. The CDR3 DNA reads as TGTGCCAGCAGTGTGACAGAACTTGGAGGCTACACCTTC. The J gene is TRBJ1-2, the V gene TRBV6-5, with TRBD1 as a possible D gene (5 bases). In germline, CDR1 is MNHEY, CDR2 SVGAGI. V lost 5 bases and J 8 bases, leaving 15 bases between the germline ends. The CDR3 is 13 amino acids.